Listed below are T cell receptor beta chains from one sample, sequenced in a study of OX40 agonist ivuxolimab in advanced cancers. Assay used: immunoSEQ multiplex PCR; TCRdb lists only in-frame clones, some missing. Of tens of thousands of clones in the sample, about four fifths were seen once. The sample was CD4+ or CD8+ T cells sorted from blood, taken in a trial of the OX40 agonist ivuxolimab. Receptors were obtained from an adult with an advanced solid tumor such as melanoma, head and neck, liver or kidney cancer. Both conserved end residues are part of each CDR3. A D gene is named only where the DNA matches it firmly. Clone size is not always given. Where it is, it says once, few, many or a class for expanded clones.

v_call	clone_size	d_call	j_call	cdr3_aa	cdr3_nt
TRBV27	-	-	TRBJ2-2	CASSLRTVPGELFF	TGTGCCAGCAGTTTAAGGACAGTCCCCGGGGAGCTGTTTTTT
TRBV5-1	-	-	TRBJ2-3	CASSWFGGQDTQYF	TGCGCCAGCAGCTGGTTCGGGGGCCAAGATACGCAGTATTTT
TRBV2	-	-	TRBJ1-5	CASTEAGLSNQPQHF	TGTGCCAGCACGGAAGCCGGGCTAAGCAATCAGCCCCAGCATTTT
TRBV4-3	-	-	TRBJ2-3	CASSFRKADTQYF	TGCGCCAGCAGCTTCAGAAAGGCAGATACGCAGTATTTT
TRBV4-3	-	-	TRBJ2-1	CASSPIGEGQPPSNEQFF	TGCGCCAGCAGCCCCATAGGGGAGGGACAGCCGCCCTCCAATGAGCAGTTCTTC
TRBV2	-	-	TRBJ2-3	CASTGGPPQYF	TGTGCCAGTACCGGGGGGCCGCCGCAGTATTTT
TRBV7-2	once	-	TRBJ1-6	CASSSYNSPLHF	TGTGCCAGCAGCTCCTATAATTCACCCCTCCACTTT
TRBV4-2	-	-	TRBJ1-3	CASSQEGHSGNTIYF	TGTGCCAGCAGCCAAGAAGGGCATTCTGGAAACACCATATATTTT
TRBV6-5	-	TRBD1	TRBJ1-2	CASRRQGGYGYTF	TGTGCCAGCAGACGACAGGGAGGCTATGGCTACACCTTC
TRBV18	-	-	TRBJ2-3	CASSPPAPNTDTQYF	TGTGCCAGCTCACCACCGGCGCCAAACACAGATACGCAGTATTTT
TRBV14	-	-	TRBJ1-2	CASSQGFPLGYTF	TGTGCCAGCAGCCAGGGCTTCCCGCTCGGCTACACCTTC
TRBV5-1	-	TRBD2	TRBJ2-1	CASSLDSGGGNEQFF	TGCGCCAGCAGCTTGGATAGCGGGGGGGGCAATGAGCAGTTCTTC
TRBV28	few	-	TRBJ1-1	CASSLVQGQTEAFF	TGTGCCAGCAGTTTAGTACAGGGCCAAACTGAAGCTTTCTTT
TRBV10-3	-	-	TRBJ2-1	CAISESNPSPTSSVEQFF	TGTGCCATCAGTGAGTCGAACCCAAGTCCTACTAGCTCCGTTGAGCAGTTCTTC
TRBV4-2	once	TRBD1	TRBJ2-5	CASSQDFGRGQETQYF	TGTGCCAGCAGCCAAGATTTTGGCAGGGGGCAGGAGACCCAGTACTTC
TRBV7-2	-	-	TRBJ2-7	CASSLGPRQASYEQYF	TGTGCCAGCAGCTTAGGGCCTCGACAGGCCTCCTACGAGCAGTACTTC
TRBV7-2	-	-	TRBJ2-7	CASSQGPGERRNEQYF	TGTGCCAGCAGCCAAGGTCCCGGAGAAAGAAGGAACGAGCAGTACTTC
TRBV6-1	-	-	TRBJ2-5	CASSLHQGNGETQYF	TGTGCCAGCAGCCTACACCAGGGAAACGGGGAGACCCAGTACTTC
TRBV11-3	-	TRBD2	TRBJ2-3	CASSFSGGVSDTQYF	TGTGCCAGCAGCTTTAGCGGGGGGGTATCGGATACGCAGTATTTT
TRBV30	-	TRBD1	TRBJ2-7	CAWSAGTGGRYGGEQYF	TGTGCCTGGAGTGCGGGGACAGGGGGCCGGTATGGGGGCGAGCAGTACTTC
TRBV11-2	-	TRBD1	TRBJ2-2	CASRHGQGFKGELFF	TGTGCCAGCAGACATGGACAGGGCTTTAAAGGGGAGCTGTTTTTT
TRBV5-8	-	TRBD2	TRBJ2-3	CASSLSSSGGAADTQYF	TGTGCCAGCAGCTTGTCATCTAGCGGGGGGGCGGCAGATACGCAGTATTTT
TRBV6-1	-	-	TRBJ2-2	CASRSWSPNTGELFF	TGTGCCAGCAGGTCATGGTCCCCCAACACCGGGGAGCTGTTTTTT
TRBV11-1	-	-	TRBJ1-3	CASSSTFSGNTIYF	TGTGCCAGCAGCTCTACCTTCTCTGGAAACACCATATATTTT
TRBV18	few	TRBD1	TRBJ1-2	CASSPTGGADGGYTF	TGTGCCAGCTCACCAACAGGGGGCGCAGATGGTGGCTACACCTTC
TRBV7-2	-	-	TRBJ1-3	CASSLQGPSGNTIYF	TGTGCCAGCAGCTTACAGGGGCCCTCTGGAAACACCATATATTTT
TRBV5-1	-	-	TRBJ2-3	CASSWGASGTDTQYF	TGCGCCAGCAGCTGGGGGGCTAGCGGAACAGATACGCAGTATTTT
TRBV5-6	-	TRBD1	TRBJ1-5	CASSLQQGLEPQHF	TGTGCCAGCAGCTTGCAACAGGGGTTAGAGCCCCAGCATTTT
TRBV10-3	-	TRBD1	TRBJ2-1	CATTGTGDVQGYNEQFF	TGTGCCACCACGGGGACAGGGGACGTACAGGGGTACAATGAGCAGTTCTTC
TRBV6-1	-	TRBD1	TRBJ2-4	CASGAGQGYDIQYF	TGTGCCAGCGGTGCCGGACAGGGGTATGACATTCAGTACTTC
TRBV19	-	-	TRBJ2-5	CASSIGGLRMEETQYF	TGTGCCAGTAGTATCGGCGGCCTAAGAATGGAAGAGACCCAGTACTTC
TRBV7-2	-	TRBD2	TRBJ2-6	CASSLVAGGLSGANVLTF	TGTGCCAGCAGCTTAGTAGCGGGGGGCCTCTCTGGGGCCAACGTCCTGACTTTC
TRBV7-9	-	-	TRBJ1-4	CASSLGGAGNEKLFF	TGTGCCAGCAGCTTAGGGGGGGCAGGGAATGAAAAACTGTTTTTT
TRBV5-8	-	-	TRBJ2-2	CASSIRGTGELFF	TGTGCCAGCAGTATCAGGGGCACCGGGGAGCTGTTTTTT
TRBV6-5	few	TRBD1	TRBJ2-3	CASSLTGGNADTQYF	TGTGCCAGCAGTTTGACAGGGGGCAATGCAGATACGCAGTATTTT
TRBV2	-	-	TRBJ1-2	CASSYGGNDGYTF	TGTGCCAGCAGTTATGGGGGGAATGATGGCTACACCTTC
TRBV28	-	TRBD2	TRBJ2-3	CASSLIWAGGDLTDTQYF	TGTGCCAGCAGTTTAATTTGGGCGGGGGGGGATCTCACAGATACGCAGTATTTT
TRBV9	-	TRBD1	TRBJ1-5	CASSVGTGVGNQPQHF	TGTGCCAGCAGCGTAGGGACAGGGGTTGGCAATCAGCCCCAGCATTTT
TRBV7-3	few	-	TRBJ1-6	CASSFGSRETLSPLHF	TGTGCCAGCAGCTTCGGATCCAGGGAGACTTTATCACCCCTCCACTTT
TRBV30	-	-	TRBJ1-1	CAWSMGFSGFQLKASEAFF	TGTGCCTGGAGTATGGGGTTTTCGGGCTTTCAGCTAAAAGCATCTGAAGCTTTCTTT
TRBV29-1	-	-	TRBJ2-3	CSVEEGTDTQYF	TGCAGCGTTGAAGAGGGGACCGATACGCAGTATTTT
TRBV19	once	-	TRBJ1-2	CASSITVLNYGYTF	TGTGCCAGTAGTATCACAGTACTAAACTATGGCTACACCTTC
TRBV5-1	few	-	TRBJ2-4	CASSFEGVSHIQYF	TGCGCCAGCAGCTTCGAGGGTGTGTCGCACATTCAGTACTTC
TRBV4-1	-	-	TRBJ2-5	CASSQEWGSIPGTQYF	TGCGCCAGCAGCCAAGAATGGGGGAGTATCCCCGGGACCCAGTACTTC
TRBV11-2	-	-	TRBJ2-6	CASSQQGSGANVLTF	TGTGCCAGCAGTCAACAGGGATCTGGGGCCAACGTCCTGACTTTC
TRBV4-2	-	-	TRBJ2-1	CASSQGLTHGYEQFF	TGTGCCAGCAGCCAAGGGTTAACCCACGGCTATGAGCAGTTCTTC
TRBV7-2	-	TRBD1	TRBJ1-6	CAGRTGSSPLHF	TGTGCCGGACGGACAGGGAGTTCACCCCTCCACTTT
TRBV5-5	-	TRBD1	TRBJ2-5	CASSRRGQGPPTQYF	TGTGCCAGCAGCCGGAGAGGACAGGGCCCCCCGACCCAGTACTTC